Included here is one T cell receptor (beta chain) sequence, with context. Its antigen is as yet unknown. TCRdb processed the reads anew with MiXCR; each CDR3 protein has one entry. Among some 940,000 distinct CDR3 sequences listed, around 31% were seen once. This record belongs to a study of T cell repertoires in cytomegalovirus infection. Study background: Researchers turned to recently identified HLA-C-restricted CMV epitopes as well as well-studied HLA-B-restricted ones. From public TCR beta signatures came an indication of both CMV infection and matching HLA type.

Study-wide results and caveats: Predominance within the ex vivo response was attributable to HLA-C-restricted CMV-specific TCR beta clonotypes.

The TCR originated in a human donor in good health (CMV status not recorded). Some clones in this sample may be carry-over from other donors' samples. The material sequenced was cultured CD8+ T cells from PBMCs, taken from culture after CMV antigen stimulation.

CDR3 bases: TGTGCCAGATGGGACACCGACTATGGCTACACCTTC. It is translated as CARWDTDYGYTF. This chain connects TRBV2 to TRBJ1-2; D possibly corresponds to TRBD1 (6 bases). V dropped 9 bases and J dropped 3 bases, with 11 bases sitting between them. This CDR3 has 12 residues. The V gene's germline CDR1 is SNHLY and CDR2 FYNNEI. Filled out from reference TRBV2 and TRBJ1-2, the complete variable domain reads EPEVTQTPSHQVTQMGQEVILRCVPISNHLYFYWYRQILGQKVEFLVSFYNNEISEKSEIFDDQFSVERPDGSNFTLKIRSTKLEDSAMYFCARWDTDYGYTFGSGTRLTVV.